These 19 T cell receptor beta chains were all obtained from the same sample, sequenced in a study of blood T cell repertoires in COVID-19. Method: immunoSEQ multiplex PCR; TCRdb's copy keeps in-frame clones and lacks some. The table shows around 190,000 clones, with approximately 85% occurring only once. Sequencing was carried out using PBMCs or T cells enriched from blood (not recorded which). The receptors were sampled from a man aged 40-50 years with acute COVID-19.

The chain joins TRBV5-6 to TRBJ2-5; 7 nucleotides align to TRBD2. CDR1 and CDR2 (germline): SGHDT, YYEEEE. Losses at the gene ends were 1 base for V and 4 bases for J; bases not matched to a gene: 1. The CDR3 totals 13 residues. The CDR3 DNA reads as TGTGCCAGCAGCTTGCCTAGCGGAGAGACCCAGTACTTC. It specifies CASSLPSGETQYF.

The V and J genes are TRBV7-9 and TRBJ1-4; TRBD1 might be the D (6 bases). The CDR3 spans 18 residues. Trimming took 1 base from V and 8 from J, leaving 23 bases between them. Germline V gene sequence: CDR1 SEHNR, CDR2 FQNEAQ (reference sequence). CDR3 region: CASSLEGEGDRPHEKLFF. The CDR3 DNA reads TGTGCCAGCAGCTTAGAGGGTGAAGGAGACAGGCCCCACGAAAAACTGTTTTTT.

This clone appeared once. The CDR3, as DNA: TGTGCCAGCAGCAAAGACCCTTTCTCGGGAGAGCAGTACTTC. Protein: CASSKDPFSGEQYF. The V and J genes are TRBV21-1 and TRBJ2-7; TRBD2, the D gene given by the table, was not confirmed from the DNA. TRBV21-1 is a pseudogene locus. This CDR3 is 14 amino acids long.

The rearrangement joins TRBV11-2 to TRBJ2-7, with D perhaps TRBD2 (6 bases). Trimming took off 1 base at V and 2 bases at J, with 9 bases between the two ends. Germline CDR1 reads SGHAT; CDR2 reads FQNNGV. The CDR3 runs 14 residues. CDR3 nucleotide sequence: TGTGCCAGCAGCTTAGGGCGGGGAACCTACGAGCAGTACTTC. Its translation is CASSLGRGTYEQYF.

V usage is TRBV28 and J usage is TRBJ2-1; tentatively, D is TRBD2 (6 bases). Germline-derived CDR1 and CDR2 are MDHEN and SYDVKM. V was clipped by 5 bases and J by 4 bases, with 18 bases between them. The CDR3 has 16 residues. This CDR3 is CASSPWGGATYNEQFF. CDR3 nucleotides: TGTGCCAGCAGTCCCTGGGGAGGCGCCACTTACAATGAGCAGTTCTTC. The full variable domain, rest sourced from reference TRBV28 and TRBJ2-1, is DVKVTQSSRYLVKRTGEKVFLECVQDMDHENMFWYRQDPGLGLRLIYFSYDVKMKEKGDIPEGYSVSREKKERFSLILESASTNQTSMYLCASSPWGGATYNEQFFGPGTRLTVL.

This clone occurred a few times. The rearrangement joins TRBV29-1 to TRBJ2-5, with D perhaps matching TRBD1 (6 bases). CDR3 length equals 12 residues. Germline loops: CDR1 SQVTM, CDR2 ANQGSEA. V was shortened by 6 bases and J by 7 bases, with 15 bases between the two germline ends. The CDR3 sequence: CSVRQDQATQYF. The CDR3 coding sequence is TGCAGCGTAAGACAGGATCAGGCGACCCAGTACTTC.

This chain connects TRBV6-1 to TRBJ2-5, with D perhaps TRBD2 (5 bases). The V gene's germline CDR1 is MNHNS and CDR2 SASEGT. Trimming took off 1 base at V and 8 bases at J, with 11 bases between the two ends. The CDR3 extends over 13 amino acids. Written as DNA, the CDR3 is TGTGCCAGCAGTGAAGTGCACGGAGGTACCCAGTACTTC. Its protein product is CASSEVHGGTQYF.

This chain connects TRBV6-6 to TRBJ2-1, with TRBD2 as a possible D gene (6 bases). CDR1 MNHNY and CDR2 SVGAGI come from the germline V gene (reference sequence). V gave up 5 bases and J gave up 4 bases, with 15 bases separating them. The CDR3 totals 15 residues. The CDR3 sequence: CASSHPGLYYNEQFF. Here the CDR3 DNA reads TGTGCCAGCAGTCACCCGGGACTTTATTACAATGAGCAGTTCTTC.

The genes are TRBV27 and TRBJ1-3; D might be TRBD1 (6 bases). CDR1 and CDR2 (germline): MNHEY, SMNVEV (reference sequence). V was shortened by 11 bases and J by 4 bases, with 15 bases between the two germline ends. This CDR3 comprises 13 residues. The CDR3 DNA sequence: TGTGCCGCGGCGGGGGCCGGGGGAAACACCATATATTTT. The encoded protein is CAAAGAGGNTIYF.

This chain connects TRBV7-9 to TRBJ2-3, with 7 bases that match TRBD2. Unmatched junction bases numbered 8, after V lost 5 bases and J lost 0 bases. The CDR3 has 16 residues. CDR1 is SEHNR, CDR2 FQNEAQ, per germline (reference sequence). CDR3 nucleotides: TGTGCCAGCAGCCATCCTAGCGGCTTTAGCACAGATACGCAGTATTTT. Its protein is CASSHPSGFSTDTQYF.

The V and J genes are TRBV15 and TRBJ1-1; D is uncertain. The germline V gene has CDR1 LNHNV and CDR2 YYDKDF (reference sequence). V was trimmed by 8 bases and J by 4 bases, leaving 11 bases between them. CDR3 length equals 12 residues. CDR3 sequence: CATAGRTTEAFF. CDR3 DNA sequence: TGTGCCACCGCGGGTAGGACCACTGAAGCTTTCTTT.

CDR3 coding DNA: TGTGCCAGTAGTCGGACAGGGAGCGACTATGGCTACACCTTC. This sequence encodes CASSRTGSDYGYTF. The chain links TRBV19 to TRBJ1-2; 8 nucleotides line up with TRBD1. With V trimmed by 5 bases and J by 3 bases, 5 bases remained unmatched. The CDR3 totals 14 residues. Germline values: CDR1 LNHDA, CDR2 SQIVND (reference sequence).

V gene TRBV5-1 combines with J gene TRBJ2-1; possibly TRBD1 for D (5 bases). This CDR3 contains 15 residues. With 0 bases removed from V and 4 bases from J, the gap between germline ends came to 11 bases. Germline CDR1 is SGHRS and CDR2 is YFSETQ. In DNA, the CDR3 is TGCGCCAGCAGCTTGGGACAGCTCCCGTACAATGAGCAGTTCTTC. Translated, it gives CASSLGQLPYNEQFF. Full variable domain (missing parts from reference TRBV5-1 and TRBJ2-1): KAGVTQTPRYLIKTRGQQVTLSCSPISGHRSVSWYQQTPGQGLQFLFEYFSETQRNKGNFPGRFSGRQFSNSRSEMNVSTLELGDSALYLCASSLGQLPYNEQFFGPGTRLTVL.

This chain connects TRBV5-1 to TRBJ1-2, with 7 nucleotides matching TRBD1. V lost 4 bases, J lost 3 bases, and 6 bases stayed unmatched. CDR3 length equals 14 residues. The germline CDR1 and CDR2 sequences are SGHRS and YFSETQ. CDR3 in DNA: TGCGCCAGCAGCGGAGGACAGGTGGACTATGGCTACACCTTC. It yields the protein CASSGGQVDYGYTF.

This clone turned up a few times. The CDR3 spells CASSQDMVGDTYEQYF. The CDR3 DNA reads TGCGCCAGCAGCCAAGATATGGTGGGAGACACCTACGAGCAGTACTTC. The J gene is TRBJ2-7, the V gene TRBV4-3; D is perhaps TRBD2 (5 bases). CDR1 and CDR2 (germline): LGHNA, YSLEER. The length of the CDR3 is 16 residues. The V end lost 0 bases, the J end lost 2 bases, and 14 bases lay between the germline ends.

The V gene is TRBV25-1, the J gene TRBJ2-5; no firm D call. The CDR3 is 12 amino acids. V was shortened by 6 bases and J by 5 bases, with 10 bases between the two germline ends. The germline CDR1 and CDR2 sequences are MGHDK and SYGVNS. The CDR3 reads CASRWATETQYF. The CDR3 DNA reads TGTGCCAGCAGATGGGCCACGGAGACCCAGTACTTC.

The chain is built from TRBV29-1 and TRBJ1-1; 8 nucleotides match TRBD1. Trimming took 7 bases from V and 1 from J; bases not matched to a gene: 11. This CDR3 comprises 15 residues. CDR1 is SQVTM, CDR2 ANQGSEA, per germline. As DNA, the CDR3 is TGCAGCGAATCATCTACAGGGACAGGGAACACTGAAGCTTTCTTT. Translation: CSESSTGTGNTEAFF.

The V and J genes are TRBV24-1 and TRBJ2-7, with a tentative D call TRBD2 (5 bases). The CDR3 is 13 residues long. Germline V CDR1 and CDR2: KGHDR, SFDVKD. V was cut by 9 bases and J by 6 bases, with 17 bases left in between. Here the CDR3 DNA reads TGTGCCACCCGAAAGGGTAGCGAGAGCGAGCAGTACTTC. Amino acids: CATRKGSESEQYF.

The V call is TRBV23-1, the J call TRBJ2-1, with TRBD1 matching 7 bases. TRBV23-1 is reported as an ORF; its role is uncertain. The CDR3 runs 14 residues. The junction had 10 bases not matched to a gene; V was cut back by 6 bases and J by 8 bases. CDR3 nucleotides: TGCGCCAGCAGGGGGACAGTGGGAGCCGATGAGCAGTTCTTC. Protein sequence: CASRGTVGADEQFF.